These 11 T cell receptor beta chains were all obtained from the same sample, sequenced in a study of molecular identifiers for immune sequencing clone quantification. TCRdb reanalysed the PCR reads using MiXCR and keeps one entry per CDR3 protein. The profile shows some 59,000 distinct CDR3 sequences, less than 25% of them singletons. Sequenced: naive CD8+ T cells from blood, with Jurkat cell RNA spiked in. Noted subset: FACS-sorted CD8+CD4-CCR7+CD45RA+ naive T cells. These receptors were obtained from a human donor in good health. Some libraries in this study had Jurkat cell RNA spiked in.

This clonotype was observed a handful of times. The chain has TRBV6-2 or TRBV6-3 and TRBJ2-7; the D is unclear. The CDR3 has 12 residues. Germline V CDR1 and CDR2: MNHEY, SVGEGT. The ends were cut back, 4 bases at V and 5 bases at J, with 9 bases in the middle. DNA of the CDR3: TGTGCCAGCAGTTCCCTAGGTAACGAGCAGTACTTC. It translates to CASSSLGNEQYF.

Concerning this clonotype: This may stem from a read error, because a much larger clone lies one nucleotide away. The rearrangement uses TRBV7-6 and TRBJ1-4; 10 nucleotides agree with TRBD1. Germline V lookup: CDR1 SGHVS, CDR2 FNYEAQ. The junction had 6 bases not matched to a gene; V was cut back by 3 bases and J by 2 bases. The CDR3 loop spans 17 amino acids. CDR3 in amino acids: CASSFRQGAATNEKLFF. The CDR3 DNA reads as TGTGCCAGCAGCTTCAGACAGGGGGCGGCGACTAATGAAAAACTGTTTTTT.

This chain links TRBV27 with TRBJ1-5; D uncertain. The V gene's germline CDR1 is MNHEY and CDR2 SMNVEV (reference sequence). Trimming pared 3 bases from V and 6 bases from J, leaving 9 bases between. The CDR3 loop spans 13 amino acids. As DNA, the CDR3 is TGTGCCAGCAGTTTGGGGTCCGGTCAGCCCCAGCATTTT. Translation: CASSLGSGQPQHF.

In the case of this clonotype: This sequence may be a read error, since a much larger clone differs from it by one base. This rearrangement joins TRBV11-2 to TRBJ2-6; 7 positions agree with TRBD2. The CDR3 loop spans 16 amino acids. Looked up from germline, CDR1 is SGHAT and CDR2 is FQNNGV. DNA of the CDR3: TGTGCCAGCAGCTCCCAGACTAGCACTGGGGCCAACGTCCTGCCTTTC. It codes for CASSSQTSTGANVLPF.

This clonotype was observed at least ten times. The CDR3 reads CASSGDSTDTQYF. CDR3 DNA sequence: TGTGCCAGCAGCGGGGACAGTACAGATACGCAGTATTTT. The chain employs TRBV7-9 and TRBJ2-3; 7 nucleotides agree with TRBD1. V lost 5 bases, J lost 3 bases, and 2 bases stayed unmatched. The CDR3 is 13 amino acids. The germline CDR1 and CDR2 sequences are SEHNR and FQNEAQ (reference sequence).

This clonotype was recorded a few times. A much larger clonotype is one base distant, so this may be a read error. The V call is TRBV3-1, the J call TRBJ1-1; D is unresolved. This CDR3 is built from 14 residues. CDR1 is LGHDT, CDR2 YNNKEL, per germline (reference sequence). The CDR3 DNA is TGTGCCGGCAGCCAAGAATCCAGGAACACTGAAGCTTTCTTT. Protein product: CAGSQESRNTEAFF.

Comment on this clonotype: A much larger clone lies one base from this, so it may be a read error. Given the absence of the conserved phenylalanine or tryptophan at the CDR3 end, a read error is likely. This chain connects TRBV28 to TRBJ2-3; 7 bases fit TRBD1. The junction had 8 bases not matched to a gene; V was cut back by 8 bases and J by 0 bases. In germline, CDR1 is MDHEN, CDR2 SYDVKM. CDR3 size: 15 residues. The CDR3 reads CASLLRGPSTDTQYY. CDR3 nucleotide sequence: TGTGCCAGCCTCCTGAGGGGGCCGAGCACAGATACGCAGTATTAT.

This clonotype was picked up many times. The chain recombines TRBV4-3 with TRBJ1-1; TRBD1 aligns across 8 bases. CDR1 and CDR2 (germline): LGHNA, YSLEER. V was pared by 3 bases and J by 1 base, with 13 bases of the junction left unmatched. There are 18 residues in the CDR3. Here the CDR3 DNA reads TGCGCCAGCAGCCAGGGAGGTTGGCCCCAGGGGGCGAACACTGAAGCTTTCTTT. Amino acids: CASSQGGWPQGANTEAFF.

This clonotype was observed at least ten times. The rearrangement uses TRBV6-2 or TRBV6-3 and TRBJ1-5; tentative D call: TRBD1 (5 bases). From germline, CDR1 is MNHEY and CDR2 SVGEGT. Between the trimmed V and J ends, which lost 8 bases and 15 bases, there was a span of 20 bases. The CDR3 extends over 12 amino acids. CDR3 DNA: TGTGCCAGCCGGGACGGAATGACCTCAGTGCATTTT. Residues: CASRDGMTSVHF.

This clonotype was seen at least ten times. The V and J genes are TRBV11-3 and TRBJ2-3; TRBD2 is a possible D gene (6 bases). Looked up from germline, CDR1 is SGHNT and CDR2 is YENEEA. The CDR3 extends over 15 amino acids. Trimming stripped 1 base from V and 2 bases from J, with 10 bases between. The CDR3, as DNA: TGTGCCAGCAGCTTAGGGACTAAAATCACAGATACGCAGTATTTT. Protein sequence: CASSLGTKITDTQYF.

Points on this clonotype: Possible read error: a much larger clone is one base away. V usage is TRBV29-1 and J usage is TRBJ2-2; TRBD1 is a possible D gene (5 bases). This CDR3 contains 13 residues. Per germline, CDR1 SQVTM and CDR2 ANQGSEA. The CDR3 sequence: CGVKQANTGELFF. The CDR3, as DNA: TGCGGCGTGAAACAGGCGAACACCGGGGAGCTGTTTTTT.